The clone carrying this T cell receptor (beta chain) came up many times. Its matching antigen is unknown. The germline gives CDR1 MDHEN, CDR2 SYDVKM. The CDR3 runs to 14 residues. The V segment lost 7 bases and the J segment 8 bases; nucleotides outside the gene matches: 7. This sample was included in a study of regulatory T cells in long-lasting Graves disease. At the level of the study: The criterion for persistent Graves' disease was over 5 years of antithyroid drugs with positive TSH receptor antibodies.

Combining iRepertoire HTBI primers with Arm-PCR of CDR3 regions, the authors built TCR beta libraries. TCRdb called the multiplex PCR reads again in MiXCR, with one record for every CDR3 protein. The table has roughly 400,000 distinct CDR3 sequences, 21% seen once. This sample's time point: persistent/refractory GD, antithyroid drugs over 5 years with positive TRAb. TCR sequences were obtained from RNA taken from PBMCs. Broader study findings: Analysis covered peripheral blood alone, not thyroid tissue. Possibly, too few samples lowered accuracy.

This chain links TRBV28 with TRBJ1-6, with 8 positions matching TRBD1. This sequence originates from a female donor with Graves disease. Sample: peripheral blood mononuclear cells (PBMCs), taken when the disease was refractory, from a patient treated with antithyroid drugs. The CDR3 DNA reads as TGTGCCAGCACTCTCTCAGGGGGCGATTCACCCCTCCACTTT. As protein: CASTLSGGDSPLHF.